These 23 T cell receptor beta chains originate from one sample sequenced in a study of cytomegalovirus exposure and HLA in healthy donors (dated by TCRdb to about 2017). The library relied on the immunoSEQ multiplex PCR assay. The multiplex PCR relied on a mix of 60 forward primers for TCR Vbeta segments and 13 reverse primers for TCR Jbeta segments. TCRdb limited this immuneACCESS table to in-frame rearrangements with V and J called. A share of clones is missing; checked studies link under half to unresolved V genes, and the rest is unexplained. This sample holds around 93,000 clones; 65% to 85% were observed only once. Over 3% of the sample rests with the top ten. Input material: PBMCs. These receptors all stem from a man aged 45-65 years in good health and CMV-seronegative.

J is TRBJ2-3 and V is TRBV28; 7 nucleotides match TRBD1. Germline CDR1 MDHEN, CDR2 SYDVKM. V shed 5 bases, J shed 6 bases, and the junction held 14 bases outside the gene matches. CDR3 length equals 16 residues. CDR3 nucleotides: TGTGCCAGCAGTGATCCCCGAAGACAGGGTCACGATACGCAGTATTTT. Its protein product is CASSDPRRQGHDTQYF.

The chain employs TRBV7-6 and TRBJ1-5; tentative D call: TRBD1 (5 bases). Germline V lookup: CDR1 SGHVS, CDR2 FNYEAQ. This CDR3 contains 16 residues. Trimming took off 1 base at V and 1 base at J, with 11 bases between the two ends. The CDR3 reads CASSLGGGLSNQPQHF. In DNA form, the CDR3 reads TGTGCCAGCAGCTTAGGCGGGGGGTTGAGCAATCAGCCCCAGCATTTT.

V is TRBV5-4 and J is TRBJ2-7; tentatively, D is TRBD2 (5 bases). Germline V gene data show CDR1 as SGHNT and CDR2 as YYREEE (reference sequence). CDR3 size: 13 residues. V lost 7 bases and J 6 bases, leaving 17 bases between the germline ends. Here the CDR3 reads CASGPREYREQYF. The DNA of the CDR3 is TGTGCCAGCGGCCCGAGGGAGTATCGCGAGCAGTACTTC.

This chain uses TRBV28 with TRBJ2-5; 8 bases are a match to TRBD1. This CDR3 region has 17 residues. Unmatched junction bases numbered 18, after V lost 6 bases and J lost 6 bases. Per the germline V gene, CDR1 is MDHEN and CDR2 is SYDVKM. The CDR3 reads CASRPMTPGQGLKTQYF. The CDR3 nucleotides are TGTGCCAGCAGGCCTATGACCCCCGGACAGGGTTTGAAGACCCAGTACTTC.

The chain recombines TRBV13 with TRBJ2-7, with 7 bases lining up with TRBD1. Germline V gene sequence: CDR1 PRHDT, CDR2 FYEKMQ (reference sequence). V was pared by 2 bases and J by 2 bases, with 3 bases of the junction left unmatched. This CDR3 comprises 14 residues. The DNA for the CDR3 is TGTGCCAGCAGCTTAATGACAGGGACCTACGAGCAGTACTTC. It encodes CASSLMTGTYEQYF.

The chain has TRBV19 and TRBJ2-1, with 13 bases aligning to TRBD2. Germline V gene lookup returns CDR1 LNHDA and CDR2 SQIVND (reference sequence). V was pared by 5 bases and J by 9 bases, with 4 bases of the junction left unmatched. The CDR3 covers 14 residues. CDR3 amino acids: CASSVRLAGGEQFF. In DNA, the CDR3 is TGTGCCAGTAGTGTCCGACTAGCGGGGGGTGAGCAGTTCTTC.

The chain couples TRBV19 to TRBJ1-1; no definite D call. Per the germline V gene, CDR1 is LNHDA and CDR2 is SQIVND (reference sequence). V dropped 5 bases and J dropped 7 bases, with 17 bases sitting between them. The CDR3 loop spans 14 amino acids. DNA for the CDR3: TGTGCCAGTAGTGGTGCCCGAGGGCATATTGAAGCTTTCTTT. The encoded protein is CASSGARGHIEAFF. Filled out from reference TRBV19 and TRBJ1-1, the complete variable domain reads DGGITQSPKYLFRKEGQNVTLSCEQNLNHDAMYWYRQDPGQGLRLIYYSQIVNDFQKGDIAEGYSVSREKKESFPLTVTSAQKNPTAFYLCASSGARGHIEAFFGQGTRLTVV.

V gene TRBV7-2 combines with J gene TRBJ2-1; D is unresolved. Trimming stripped 4 bases from V and 5 bases from J, with 6 bases between. The CDR3 consists of 12 residues. CDR1 and CDR2 (germline): SGHTA, FQGNSA. The DNA of the CDR3 is TGTGCCAGCAGCTCTTATCACAATGAGCAGTTCTTC. Translation gives CASSSYHNEQFF.

The rearrangement links TRBV18 to TRBJ1-5, with 9 bases identical to TRBD1. The CDR3 totals 15 residues. Germline trimming cut 1 base from V and 7 bases from J; bases unmatched to any gene: 5. Germline loops: CDR1 KGHSH, CDR2 LQKENI. In DNA form, the CDR3 reads TGTGCCAGCTCACCACTGGGACAGGGAGGACAGCCCCAGCATTTT. As protein: CASSPLGQGGQPQHF.

This chain joins TRBV29-1 and TRBJ2-7, with 8 bases matching TRBD1. The germline CDR1 and CDR2 sequences are SQVTM and ANQGSEA. The CDR3 totals 12 residues. V shed 6 bases, J shed 3 bases, and the junction held 4 bases outside the gene matches. The CDR3 coding sequence is TGCAGCGTCGAGACAGGGGACTACGAGCAGTACTTC. This encodes CSVETGDYEQYF.

This rearrangement joins TRBV6-1 to TRBJ2-7; maybe TRBD1 (6 bases). This CDR3 contains 14 residues. V was shortened by 7 bases and J by 2 bases, with 15 bases between the two germline ends. CDR1 and CDR2 (germline): MNHNS, SASEGT. For the CDR3, the DNA is TGTGCCAGCACCCGCCTCCAGGGGCCCTACGAGCAGTACTTC. It translates to CASTRLQGPYEQYF.

This chain connects TRBV6-6 to TRBJ1-2, with 9 bases matching TRBD1. Germline trimming cut 6 bases from V and 8 bases from J; bases unmatched to any gene: 7. CDR1 and CDR2 from the germline V gene are MNHNY and SVGAGI (reference sequence). The CDR3 length is 13 residues. The CDR3, as DNA: TGTGCCAGCAGGCCACAGGGGGCGGAAGGCTACACCTTC. Translation: CASRPQGAEGYTF.

V and J are TRBV29-1 and TRBJ1-1; 7 bases agree with TRBD1. V trimming: 4 bases; J trimming: 3 bases; junction bases outside the gene matches: 5. The germline V gene encodes CDR1 SQVTM and CDR2 ANQGSEA. This CDR3 is 13 amino acids long. For the CDR3, the DNA is TGCAGCGTTGCTTACAGGGGTGACACTGAAGCTTTCTTT. Protein: CSVAYRGDTEAFF.

The chain recombines TRBV4-2 with TRBJ2-7, with D maybe TRBD2 (5 bases). Germline V gene lookup returns CDR1 LGHNA and CDR2 YNFKEQ. The CDR3 loop spans 15 amino acids. V was pared by 0 bases and J by 2 bases, with 11 bases between. This chain's CDR3 is CASSQERASTYEQYF. CDR3 nucleotides: TGTGCCAGCAGCCAAGAACGAGCTAGCACCTACGAGCAGTACTTC.

The V call is TRBV5-1, the J call TRBJ2-2, with a possible D match to TRBD2 (6 bases). V shed 0 bases and J shed 4 bases, with 10 bases lying between them. Looked up from germline, CDR1 is SGHRS and CDR2 is YFSETQ. The CDR3 loop spans 15 amino acids. Here the CDR3 reads CASSLVGGGTGELFF. The CDR3 DNA reads as TGCGCCAGCAGCTTGGTTGGGGGAGGCACCGGGGAGCTGTTTTTT.

The chain has TRBV28 and TRBJ1-4; 8 bases align to TRBD1. The CDR3 extends over 13 amino acids. Germline V gene sequence: CDR1 MDHEN, CDR2 SYDVKM. The V segment lost 7 bases and the J segment 3 bases; nucleotides outside the gene matches: 1. CDR3 loop: CASTTGANEKLFF. The CDR3 DNA is TGTGCCAGCACGACAGGGGCTAATGAAAAACTGTTTTTT.

V gene TRBV7-9 combines with J gene TRBJ1-3, with D perhaps matching TRBD1 (6 bases). This CDR3 comprises 18 residues. CDR1 and CDR2 from the germline V gene are SEHNR and FQNEAQ (reference sequence). The V end was cut by 5 bases, the J end by 0 bases, with 20 bases between. CDR3 nucleotide sequence: TGTGCCAGCAGCCGTTTTGGACAGTCCTTTAGCTCTGGAAACACCATATATTTT. This translates into CASSRFGQSFSSGNTIYF.

The chain links TRBV29-1 to TRBJ2-1; D not resolved. Trimming left V 7 bases short and J 3 bases short, with 31 bases between. Germline V gene data show CDR1 as SQVTM and CDR2 as ANQGSEA. The CDR3 loop spans 19 amino acids. The CDR3 loop is CSAVPEKSHSSARYNEQFF. CDR3 coding DNA: TGCAGCGCTGTCCCGGAGAAGAGTCATAGTAGTGCACGCTACAATGAGCAGTTCTTC.

The CDR3: CASSLAGDRVGEQYF. The CDR3 DNA reads as TGTGCCAGCAGCTTAGCGGGGGACAGGGTAGGCGAGCAGTACTTC. The V call is TRBV7-9, the J call TRBJ2-7; 9 nucleotides match TRBD1. The length of the CDR3 is 15 residues. V was clipped by 0 bases and J by 6 bases; unmatched bases: 6. From germline, CDR1 is SEHNR and CDR2 FQNEAQ (reference sequence). The variable domain in full, completed from reference TRBV7-9 and TRBJ2-7, reads DTGVSQNPRHKITKRGQNVTFRCDPISEHNRLYWYRQTLGQGPEFLTYFQNEAQLEKSRLLSDRFSAERPKGSFSTLEIQRTEQGDSAMYLCASSLAGDRVGEQYFGPGTRLTVT.

The chain has TRBV27 and TRBJ2-3; maybe TRBD2 (5 bases). Germline CDR1 MNHEY, CDR2 SMNVEV (reference sequence). Trimming took 7 bases from V and 0 from J, leaving 8 bases between them. The CDR3 has 13 residues. CDR3 sequence (DNA): TGTGCCAGCAAGAGGGAGAGCACAGATACGCAGTATTTT. This translates into CASKRESTDTQYF.

The chain uses TRBV29-1 and TRBJ2-3, with D perhaps matching TRBD2 (5 bases). The CDR3 has 16 residues. Trimming cost V 1 base and J 1 base, with 15 bases left between them. Germline V gene data show CDR1 as SQVTM and CDR2 as ANQGSEA. CDR3 bases: TGCAGCGTTGAAGGGAGTGCAGAGGGAGGCACAGATACGCAGTATTTT. This codes for CSVEGSAEGGTDTQYF.

V gene TRBV7-9 combines with J gene TRBJ2-6; D gene ambiguous. Germline CDR1 and CDR2: SEHNR and FQNEAQ (reference sequence). Trimming took off 1 base at V and 0 bases at J, with 4 bases between the two ends. The CDR3 spans 15 residues. CDR3 protein: CASSLVGSGANVLTF. For the CDR3, the DNA is TGTGCCAGCAGCTTAGTCGGCTCTGGGGCCAACGTCCTGACTTTC.

This chain uses TRBV11-2 with TRBJ2-1; 12 bases line up with TRBD2. The ends lost 6 bases at V and 6 bases at J; junction bases unmatched: 6. This CDR3 region has 15 residues. CDR1 and CDR2 from the germline V gene are SGHAT and FQNNGV. The CDR3: CASSPGTSGFNEQFF. In DNA form, the CDR3 reads TGTGCCAGCAGTCCCGGGACTAGCGGGTTCAATGAGCAGTTCTTC.